This T cell receptor (beta chain) was obtained from a study of T cells in Graves' hyperthyroidism and ophthalmopathy. Between the trimmed V and J ends, which lost 3 bases and 1 base, there was a span of 9 bases. CDR1 is SQVTM, CDR2 ANQGSEA, per germline. CDR3 length: 13 residues. The TCR beta CDR3 regions underwent amplification using RNA transcripts as the source. HTBI primers drove first-round RT-PCR of the TCR CDR3. TCRdb redid the calling of the multiplex PCR reads with MiXCR, one entry per CDR3 protein. Of more than 550,000 distinct CDR3 sequences listed, 45% are singletons. This clonotype was observed at least ten times.

The sample consisted of peripheral blood or thyroid tissue (not recorded which). The sequence came from an adult man with Graves' disease, either hyperthyroidism or ophthalmopathy (not recorded which). The J gene is TRBJ1-1, the V gene TRBV29-1; TRBD1 is a possible D gene (6 bases). CDR3 amino acids: CSVEEGQNTEAFF. The CDR3 DNA follows: TGCAGCGTTGAGGAGGGACAGAACACTGAAGCTTTCTTT.